Listed here are 30 T cell receptor beta chains from one sample, sequenced in a study of OX40 agonist ivuxolimab in advanced cancers. Data came from immunoSEQ multiplex PCR; TCRdb stores just in-frame clones and leaves some out. Among about 100,000 clones listed, about 89% were seen once. This sample comprised CD4+ or CD8+ T cells sorted from blood, obtained in a trial of the OX40 agonist ivuxolimab. These receptors were obtained from an adult with an advanced solid tumor such as melanoma, head and neck, liver or kidney cancer.

The gene calls are TRBV5-1 and TRBJ2-7, with 7 bases matching TRBD1. Germline V CDR1 and CDR2: SGHRS, YFSETQ. Losses at the gene ends were 0 bases for V and 3 bases for J; bases not matched to a gene: 9. This CDR3 has 16 amino acids. CDR3 sequence: CASSLGRGPRSYEQYF. The DNA of the CDR3 is TGCGCCAGCAGCTTGGGAAGGGGGCCTCGAAGCTACGAGCAGTACTTC.

The V gene is TRBV15, the J gene TRBJ2-3, with 10 bases identical to TRBD2. CDR3 length: 17 amino acids. The trim removed 0 bases at V and 5 bases at J, leaving 8 bases unmatched. Germline CDR1 reads LNHNV; CDR2 reads YYDKDF (reference sequence). CDR3 in DNA: TGTGCCACCAGCAGAGATTTAAGCGGGGGGGCCGTAGATACGCAGTATTTT. This encodes CATSRDLSGGAVDTQYF.

V gene TRBV10-3 combines with J gene TRBJ2-1, with 11 bases fitting TRBD2. Germline CDR1 ENHRY, CDR2 SYGVKD. The CDR3 loop spans 15 amino acids. Losses at the gene ends were 4 bases for V and 10 bases for J; bases not matched to a gene: 9. The CDR3 sequence: CAISGLAGGPGEQFF. The CDR3 nucleotides are TGTGCCATCAGTGGGCTAGCGGGGGGCCCGGGGGAGCAGTTCTTC.

The V and J genes are TRBV6-5 and TRBJ1-6; 7 bases are a match to TRBD1. From germline, CDR1 is MNHEY and CDR2 SVGAGI. This CDR3 spans 13 amino acids. V shed 1 base, J shed 17 bases, and the junction held 8 bases outside the gene matches. The DNA of the CDR3 is TGTGCCAGCAGTTACTTTCCAGACAGGGACATCCACTTT. It is translated as CASSYFPDRDIHF.

This sequence joins TRBV2 and TRBJ2-7; no firm D call. Deletions cut 1 base from V and 10 bases from J, with 11 bases between. CDR3 length: 12 amino acids. From germline, CDR1 is SNHLY and CDR2 FYNNEI. CDR3 sequence (DNA): TGTGCCAGCAGTGAAGGGGCCCCTACTCAGTACTTC. Translation gives CASSEGAPTQYF.

J is TRBJ2-6 and V is TRBV6-1; 9 bases align to TRBD1. V gave up 2 bases and J gave up 3 bases; unmatched junction bases: 5. Germline loops: CDR1 MNHNS, CDR2 SASEGT. This CDR3 region has 17 residues. The CDR3 loop is CASSEPTGGVGANVLTF. The CDR3 bases are TGTGCCAGCAGTGAACCCACAGGGGGCGTTGGGGCCAACGTCCTGACTTTC.

This clone has a single count. V is TRBV5-1 and J is TRBJ2-3; D unclear. CDR1 is SGHRS, CDR2 YFSETQ, per germline. The CDR3 loop spans 17 amino acids. The ends were cut back, 6 bases at V and 2 bases at J, with 22 bases in the middle. CDR3 loop: CASTPSSVGLLTDTQYF. In nucleotides, the CDR3 is TGCGCCAGCACCCCCAGTTCGGTTGGCCTCCTCACAGATACGCAGTATTTT.

The chain links TRBV6-5 to TRBJ1-2; D is unclear. Trimming took 1 base from V and 2 from J, leaving 8 bases between them. The CDR3 length is 14 residues. Per germline, CDR1 MNHEY and CDR2 SVGAGI. This CDR3 is CASSYLAGNYGYTF. The DNA for the CDR3 is TGTGCCAGCAGTTACTTGGCGGGAAACTATGGCTACACCTTC.

V usage is TRBV6-1 and J usage is TRBJ2-5; TRBD1 aligns across 7 bases. CDR3 size: 13 residues. The V gene's germline CDR1 is MNHNS and CDR2 SASEGT. Germline trimming cut 4 bases from V and 4 bases from J; bases unmatched to any gene: 3. DNA of the CDR3: TGTGCCAGCAGTGTCAACAGGGGAGAGACCCAGTACTTC. This gives the protein CASSVNRGETQYF.

This clone appeared a single time. The genes are TRBV5-1 and TRBJ1-5; 7 nucleotides align to TRBD1. The CDR3 totals 15 residues. The germline CDR1 and CDR2 sequences are SGHRS and YFSETQ. J was trimmed by 3 bases and V by 0 bases; bases with no gene match: 3. CDR3: CASSLGDRDNQPQHF. The CDR3, as DNA: TGCGCCAGCAGCTTGGGGGACAGAGACAATCAGCCCCAGCATTTT.

The rearrangement uses TRBV5-1 and TRBJ2-7; D remains ambiguous. The V and J ends lost 0 bases and 3 bases respectively, with 10 bases between them. CDR3 length equals 14 residues. Germline CDR1 and CDR2: SGHRS and YFSETQ. CDR3 sequence reads: CASSLAQADYEQYF. The CDR3 coding sequence is TGCGCCAGCAGCTTGGCACAAGCTGACTACGAGCAGTACTTC. The complete variable domain, with remaining parts taken from reference TRBV5-1 and TRBJ2-7, reads KAGVTQTPRYLIKTRGQQVTLSCSPISGHRSVSWYQQTPGQGLQFLFEYFSETQRNKGNFPGRFSGRQFSNSRSEMNVSTLELGDSALYLCASSLAQADYEQYFGPGTRLTVT.

The J gene is TRBJ2-3, the V gene TRBV29-1, with 7 bases that match TRBD2. Germline-derived CDR1 and CDR2 are SQVTM and ANQGSEA. Trimming at V came to 6 bases and at J to 4 bases, leaving 4 bases not matched to a gene. This CDR3 has 12 amino acids. The CDR3 is CSVRDYSDTQYF. In DNA, the CDR3 is TGCAGCGTGCGGGACTATTCAGATACGCAGTATTTT.

V gene TRBV5-4 combines with J gene TRBJ1-4, with 7 bases lining up with TRBD1. The germline V gene encodes CDR1 SGHNT and CDR2 YYREEE (reference sequence). With 1 base clipped from V and 7 bases from J, the junction kept 7 bases outside the gene matches. The CDR3 sequence is 15 residues long. CDR3 nucleotides: TGTGCCAGCAGCTTGAGAGGACAGGAGGGTGAAAAACTGTTTTTT. This translates into CASSLRGQEGEKLFF.

V gene TRBV7-7 combines with J gene TRBJ2-5; perhaps TRBD1 as D (5 bases). V shed 1 base and J shed 3 bases, with 15 bases lying between them. Germline values: CDR1 SSHAT, CDR2 FNYEAQ (reference sequence). The CDR3 loop spans 16 amino acids. CDR3 DNA: TGTGCCAGCAGCTTAGGTCTAGGGGCAAGTGAAGAGACCCAGTACTTC. Translating gives CASSLGLGASEETQYF.

The rearrangement links TRBV7-8 to TRBJ2-5; 8 bases map to TRBD2. The V and J ends lost 3 bases and 7 bases, in that order; junction bases with no gene match: 10. The CDR3 is made up of 15 amino acids. Per germline, CDR1 SGHVS and CDR2 FQNEAQ. CDR3 amino acids: CASSFQRTSGGTQYF. The CDR3 DNA is TGTGCCAGCAGCTTCCAACGCACTAGCGGAGGGACCCAGTACTTC.

This clone was found once. The gene calls are TRBV9 and TRBJ1-1; unclear D gene. V was cut by 1 base and J by 1 base, with 11 bases left in between. Germline CDR1 is SGDLS and CDR2 is YYNGEE. The CDR3 extends over 15 amino acids. For the CDR3, the DNA is TGTGCCAGCAGCGTATCCGAGTTGGGGAACACTGAAGCTTTCTTT. Its translation: CASSVSELGNTEAFF.

This clone has more than one count but fewer than ten. The chain uses TRBV5-4 and TRBJ2-7, with D unclear. Germline V CDR1 and CDR2: SGHNT, YYREEE (reference sequence). This CDR3 is built from 12 residues. V was trimmed by 1 base and J by 8 bases, leaving 10 bases between them. The CDR3 DNA reads TGTGCCAGCAGCTTGAGGTCTATGCAGCAGTACTTC. Amino acid sequence: CASSLRSMQQYF.

This chain uses TRBV7-6 with TRBJ2-2; 12 positions agree with TRBD2. Germline trimming cut 2 bases from V and 5 bases from J; bases unmatched to any gene: 9. Germline lookup yields CDR1 SGHVS and CDR2 FNYEAQ. The CDR3 totals 18 residues. The CDR3: CASSLWFPTSGGTGELFF. The CDR3 DNA sequence: TGTGCCAGCAGCTTATGGTTCCCGACTAGCGGGGGTACCGGGGAGCTGTTTTTT.

This chain uses TRBV13 with TRBJ2-1; perhaps TRBD2 as D (6 bases). V was clipped by 5 bases and J by 2 bases, with 19 bases between them. This CDR3 is 17 amino acids long. Germline assignment: CDR1 PRHDT and CDR2 FYEKMQ (reference sequence). CDR3 DNA: TGTGCCAGCAGCCTTCGAAGGGCAGGAGGGACCTACAATGAGCAGTTCTTC. Its translation: CASSLRRAGGTYNEQFF.

This clone has only one observation. This chain connects TRBV5-4 to TRBJ2-1; a possible D gene is TRBD1 (5 bases). Germline V CDR1 and CDR2: SGHNT, YYREEE (reference sequence). V lost 2 bases and J 7 bases, leaving 10 bases between the germline ends. The CDR3 is 13 amino acids. For the CDR3, the DNA is TGTGCCAGCAGCTTATCAGGGTTAAATGAGCAGTTCTTC. This translates into CASSLSGLNEQFF.

With regard to this clone: One end of the junction fails to match germline, which may point to a read error. This chain joins TRBV10-3 and TRBJ2-2, with D unresolved. The CDR3 totals 13 residues. Germline-derived CDR1 and CDR2 are ENHRY and SYGVKD. Written as DNA, the CDR3 is TGTGCCACCAGTTTATCGAACACCGGGGAGCTGTTTTTT. It encodes CATSLSNTGELFF.

The V and J genes are TRBV5-7 and TRBJ2-7, with 12 positions matching TRBD1. TRBV5-7 is assigned to the ORF class and has an uncertain function. CDR3 length: 15 residues. With 3 bases clipped from V and 6 bases from J, the junction kept 7 bases outside the gene matches. The CDR3 reads CASSSRDRGLFEQYF. The CDR3 DNA follows: TGTGCCAGCAGCTCCCGGGACAGGGGGCTCTTCGAGCAGTACTTC.

V and J are TRBV28 and TRBJ2-1; TRBD2 agrees at 8 bases. The CDR3 has 15 residues. The germline V gene has CDR1 MDHEN and CDR2 SYDVKM. V lost 6 bases, J lost 3 bases, and 7 bases stayed unmatched. The CDR3 loop is CASRTPGLGYNEQFF. The CDR3 DNA reads TGTGCCAGCAGAACCCCGGGACTAGGCTACAATGAGCAGTTCTTC.

V usage is TRBV5-6 and J usage is TRBJ2-7; the D gene is possibly TRBD2 (7 bases). With 5 bases removed from V and 6 bases from J, the gap between germline ends came to 18 bases. The CDR3 extends over 14 amino acids. Germline CDR1 SGHDT, CDR2 YYEEEE. CDR3 bases: TGTGCCAGCAGTGAGGTTCGGGGGGCTGGCGAGCAGTACTTC. Amino acid sequence: CASSEVRGAGEQYF. Supplemented by reference TRBV5-6 and TRBJ2-7, the full variable domain reads DAGVTQSPTHLIKTRGQQVTLRCSPKSGHDTVSWYQQALGQGPQFIFQYYEEEERQRGNFPDRFSGHQFPNYSSELNVNALLLGDSALYLCASSEVRGAGEQYFGPGTRLTVT.

The V and J genes are TRBV6-1 and TRBJ1-3, with D uncertain. There are 15 residues in the CDR3. From germline, CDR1 is MNHNS and CDR2 SASEGT. The V gene lost 7 bases and the J gene lost 3 bases, with 16 bases spanning the gap. The CDR3 nucleotides are TGTGCCAGCACCCAGTCTAAGGGATATGGAAACACCATATATTTT. Protein sequence: CASTQSKGYGNTIYF.

This chain connects TRBV18 to TRBJ2-7; 8 nucleotides match TRBD1. After removal of 2 bases from V and 2 bases from J, the junction contained 2 bases not matched to a gene. This CDR3 is 14 amino acids long. Germline CDR1 is KGHSH and CDR2 is LQKENI. The CDR3: CASSPRTGTYEQYF. CDR3 bases: TGTGCCAGCTCACCAAGGACAGGGACCTACGAGCAGTACTTC. Looking up the rest from reference TRBV18 and TRBJ2-7 gives the full variable domain: NAGVMQNPRHLVRRRGQEARLRCSPMKGHSHVYWYRQLPEEGLKFMVYLQKENIIDESGMPKERFSAEFPKEGPSILRIQQVVRGDSAAYFCASSPRTGTYEQYFGPGTRLTVT.

The V and J genes are TRBV30 and TRBJ2-2; 9 positions match TRBD1. The CDR3 is 17 residues long. The germline V gene has CDR1 GTSNPN and CDR2 SVGIG (reference sequence). V was clipped by 2 bases and J by 14 bases; unmatched bases: 21. The CDR3 DNA sequence: TGTGCCTGGAGTAGGGGTATAGGGACAGGGACTACCAAAGGTCTGTTTTTT. Residues: CAWSRGIGTGTTKGLFF.

This clone is a singleton in its sample. The chain employs TRBV19 and TRBJ2-5; no definite D call. The DNA end lines up better with TRBJ2-7; the J call may be wrong. Germline lookup yields CDR1 LNHDA and CDR2 SQIVND (reference sequence). There are 14 residues in the CDR3. DNA for the CDR3: TGTGCCAGTAAGCCTGGGCCAGCCTCCTACGAGCAGTACTTC. Translation: CASKPGPASYEQYF.

This clone was observed a single time. The chain uses TRBV5-4 and TRBJ2-7; 11 bases line up with TRBD2. V shed 0 bases and J 5 bases; nucleotides not matched to a gene: 4. The germline CDR1 and CDR2 sequences are SGHNT and YYREEE (reference sequence). The CDR3 covers 15 residues. As DNA, the CDR3 is TGTGCCAGCAGCTTGGAACTAGCGGGAGCGGACGAGCAGTACTTC. This encodes CASSLELAGADEQYF.

This sequence joins TRBV19 and TRBJ1-1; 8 bases agree with TRBD1. This CDR3 spans 19 amino acids. V trimming: 5 bases; J trimming: 1 base; junction bases outside the gene matches: 18. The V gene's germline CDR1 is LNHDA and CDR2 SQIVND (reference sequence). CDR3 DNA: TGTGCCAGTAGTGTGGACAGGGCTCGAGGCGGGGGGGCGAACACTGAAGCTTTCTTT. This encodes CASSVDRARGGGANTEAFF.